This TCR beta chain stems from a study of blood T cell repertoires in COVID-19. Study as a whole: Samples representing acute and convalescent COVID-19 were sourced from the United States, Italy and Spain. T cells, B-cell-depleted T cells, or PBMCs supplied cDNA or gDNA.

Original handling: From reference gene primer amplification, estimates of nucleated cell counts were derived. Assay: immunoSEQ multiplex PCR; the TCRdb copy retains only in-frame clones and omits some. Clone size and the V and J calls come from that table; the DNA yielded D and trimming. The table has more than 45,000 clones, 88% seen once. The sequence derives from a woman in her sixties or seventies with active COVID-19. The specimen sequenced was peripheral blood.

CDR3 region: CASSAGTNTLQVEQFF. The CDR3 nucleotides are TGTGCCAGCAGCGCGGGGACTAACACTCTTCAAGTCGAGCAGTTCTTC. V is TRBV9 and J is TRBJ2-1; 7 bases are shared with TRBD2. The J segment lost 10 bases and the V segment lost 3 bases, leaving 16 bases of the junction unmatched. CDR3 length equals 16 residues. Germline V gene lookup returns CDR1 SGDLS and CDR2 YYNGEE.